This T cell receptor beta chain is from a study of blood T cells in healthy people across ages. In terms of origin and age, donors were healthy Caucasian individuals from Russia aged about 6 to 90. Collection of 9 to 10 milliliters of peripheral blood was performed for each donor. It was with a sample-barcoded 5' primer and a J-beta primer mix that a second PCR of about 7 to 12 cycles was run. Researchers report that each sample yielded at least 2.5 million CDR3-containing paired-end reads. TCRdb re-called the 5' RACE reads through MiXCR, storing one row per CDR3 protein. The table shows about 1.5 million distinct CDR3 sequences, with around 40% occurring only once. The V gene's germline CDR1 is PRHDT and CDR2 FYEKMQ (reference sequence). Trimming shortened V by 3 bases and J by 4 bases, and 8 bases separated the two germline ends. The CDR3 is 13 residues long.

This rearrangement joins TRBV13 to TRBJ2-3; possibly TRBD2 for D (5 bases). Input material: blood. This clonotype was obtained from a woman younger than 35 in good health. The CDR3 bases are TGTGCCAGCAGCTTCGGGATGCCAGATACGCAGTATTTT. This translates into CASSFGMPDTQYF.